This entry concerns a single T cell receptor beta chain. This record comes from a study of cytomegalovirus exposure and HLA in healthy donors. PCR used 60 Vbeta primers and 13 Jbeta primers. Using immunoSEQ multiplex PCR, the repertoire was profiled, and TCRdb retains in-frame clones only, with some absent. The sample consists of 99,000 or so clones, just under 80% of them appearing once. V was clipped by 5 bases and J by 8 bases, with 22 bases between them. There are 16 residues in the CDR3. Germline lookup yields CDR1 SEHNR and CDR2 FQNEAQ (reference sequence). The TCR was taken from a young man in good health and CMV-seronegative. The specimen was PBMCs. The V gene is TRBV7-9, the J gene TRBJ2-1; maybe TRBD1 (6 bases). The CDR3 bases are TGTGCCAGCAGCCCCATCACAGGGCAGGTCCTCTATGAGCAGTTCTTC. Translating it yields CASSPITGQVLYEQFF.